The source of this TCR beta chain is a study of vaccination and CD4 T cells after COVID-19 (dated by TCRdb to 2022 to 2024). About the study as a whole: Six males and four females were included in the convalescent cohort, with two Hispanic individuals, seven Caucasians, two Asians and one multiracial person represented. Participants got two doses of the Pfizer-BioNTech BNT162b2 vaccine (n=8) or two doses of the Moderna mRNA-1273 vaccine (n=2). Post-COVID blood samples from convalescent patients were collected a median of around 110 days after diagnosis, with a range of roughly 35 to 161 days. Post-vaccine blood samples were collected a median of approximately 72 days after the second vaccine dose, ranging from roughly 12 to 241 days. Culture stimuli were overlapping spike peptide pools from SARS-CoV-2 and from the common cold coronaviruses HCoV-NL63, HCoV-OC43 and HCoV-229E. As controls, cultures received a CEFX viral epitope pool (the positive control), an HIV-1 Nef peptide pool (the negative control), or no peptide at all. In around nine COVID-19 convalescent patients and 4 infection-naive healthy vaccine recipients, the spike-specific CD4+ TCR repertoire before mRNA vaccination was compared with the repertoire after mRNA vaccination.

CDR1 and CDR2, looked up from the germline V gene, are KGHDR and SFDVKD. V lost 1 base and J lost 0 bases; the stretch between them is 2 bases long. Spanning cysteine to phenylalanine, the CDR3 consists of 13 amino acids. Here the CDR3 DNA is all that survives: 39 bases in frame from base 1. On the study overall, not on this receptor specifically: An increase in the median number of SARS-CoV-2-reactive clonotypes from approximately 23 after infection to a few dozen after vaccination was observed, but the change was not found to be significant. The number of convalescent patients in the study was relatively small, and the study did not examine early timepoints following natural infection. Among the post-vaccine SARS-CoV-2-reactive clones in convalescent patients, a median about 89% showed up only after vaccination, which suggests vaccine-specific priming. In convalescent patients, nearly all vaccine-specific clones (304 of 307) were found to be mono-reactive for SARS-CoV-2 spike rather than cross-reactive with common cold coronaviruses.

In light of the paper, this sample's treatment or condition label describes: approximately nine-day PBMC culture with coronavirus spike peptide pools or control peptides (ViraFEST assay). The study used the ViraFEST assay, which expanded antigen-specific T cells with peptide pools and then identified expanded clonotypes by TCR sequencing. Negative nucleocapsid antibody tests taken both before and after vaccination confirmed that the healthy vaccine recipients had no prior SARS-CoV-2 infection. PBMCs were cultured at about 2 million per well in IMDM supplemented with approximately 5% human AB serum and 10 IU/ml IL-2, with roughly 9.5 ug/ml peptide pools added. Half of the culture medium was replaced with fresh IL-2-containing medium on days 3 and 7. After ten to eleven days of culture, CD4+ T cells were isolated by negative selection using the EasySep CD4+ T cell isolation kit. Ficoll-Paque Plus gradient centrifugation was used to isolate PBMCs from whole blood, and the isolated PBMCs were then either used fresh or cryopreserved at -140C. Each culture condition was generally run in triplicate wells.

Comments on this clonotype: The specificity of this receptor is unknown. The record has no base qualities; no much larger clone is one base away.

Library prep was done by PCR. DNA from cultured CD4+ T cells underwent TCR sequencing with the Oncomine TCR Beta short-read assay at the Johns Hopkins FTIC core. Genomic DNA was extracted from the cultured CD4+ T cells with the QIAamp micro DNA kit. Oncomine TCR Beta libraries from cultured CD4+ T cells were pooled using unique dual indexes and sequenced on an Illumina iSeq 100. In the source study's methods: Non-productive sequences were filtered out, and CDR3s that did not start with C, did not end with F or W, or were shorter than 7 amino acids were discarded. The MANAFEST web application identified antigen-specific clonotypes by comparing peptide-stimulated wells against reference wells and other culture wells. Positive clones required FDR below 0.05, an odds ratio above 5, and productive frequency above 0.1% in at least two of three replicate wells. A clonotype counted as cross-reactive if it showed significant expansion both in the SARS-CoV-2 spike wells and in at least one common cold coronavirus spike condition. Levenshtein distances (stringdist) and unrooted phylogenetic trees (ape) in R version 3.6.1 were used to assess CDR3 homology. The public reads were quality trimmed at Q25 with fastp and then assembled into clones with MiXCR by TCRdb, keeping productive beta chains. Identical CDR3 protein sequences are pooled into one entry, listed with their most common genes and DNA. TCRdb, rather than the study authors, made the V and J calls. Here the sample has about 26,000 distinct CDR3 sequences; about 50% occur a single time. Together, the top ten hold roughly 28% of the sample.

The chain is encoded by TRBV24-1 joined to TRBJ2-5; too little of a D gene remains to name it. This material consisted of CD4+ T cells from blood, cultured in vitro, taken before SARS-CoV-2 vaccination. The receptor comes from a human donor who received a COVID-19 vaccine. The DNA is TGTGCCACCAGTGATTTTAACCAAGAGACCCAGTACTTC. Translated, it reads CATSDFNQETQYF.